This is a list of T cell receptor beta chains from one sample in a study of cytomegalovirus exposure and HLA in healthy donors. Sequencing was performed with immunoSEQ multiplex PCR; in TCRdb, only in-frame clones are kept and a portion is missing. Among under 45,000 clones listed, 80% were seen once. The sequencing input was PBMCs. The receptors come from a male donor in good health and CMV-seronegative. Each CDR3 is given with its conserved first and last residue. The order of the fields is D gene, V gene, J gene, clone size, CDR3 protein, CDR3 DNA. The D gene is left open where the match is weak. Not every row has a clone size; where given, it reads once, few, many or a size class.

NA	TRBV6-1	TRBJ1-3	NA	CASSSSSAGNTIYF	TGTGCCAGCAGTTCCTCCTCCGCGGGAAACACCATATATTTT
NA	TRBV5-1	TRBJ1-4	NA	CASSLAGANEKLFF	TGCGCCAGCAGCTTGGCAGGGGCTAATGAAAAACTGTTTTTT
NA	TRBV6-6	TRBJ2-1	NA	CASSPTGPRYNEQFF	TGTGCCAGCAGTCCCACAGGTCCCCGATACAATGAGCAGTTCTTC
TRBD1	TRBV2	TRBJ1-2	few	CASRFGQGSGYTF	TGTGCCAGCAGATTCGGACAGGGGTCTGGCTACACCTTC
TRBD2	TRBV5-4	TRBJ2-5	NA	CAPHPQREMGTQYF	TGTGCCCCCCATCCCCAGCGGGAGATGGGGACCCAGTACTTC
NA	TRBV6-1	TRBJ2-3	NA	CASSARDTQYF	TGTGCCAGCAGTGCCAGGGATACGCAGTATTTT
TRBD1	TRBV7-2	TRBJ2-2	NA	CASSLRTGSTGELFF	TGTGCCAGCAGCCTGAGGACAGGGTCCACCGGGGAGCTGTTTTTT
NA	TRBV18	TRBJ2-1	NA	CASSEGTYNEQFF	TGTGCCAGCTCAGAGGGGACTTACAATGAGCAGTTCTTC
NA	TRBV10-3	TRBJ1-6	NA	CAISESTQGPLHF	TGTGCCATCAGTGAGTCGACTCAGGGACCCCTCCACTTT
NA	TRBV5-4	TRBJ1-1	NA	CASSPNRDAARQIF	TGTGCCAGCAGCCCTAACCGAGACGCAGCGAGACAGATCTTT